This T cell receptor (beta chain) is drawn from a study of blood T cell repertoires in COVID-19. Study summary: The United States, Italy and Spain provided the acute and convalescent COVID-19 samples.

Before being deemed recovered, Cohort 3 donors had two negative PCRs, clearance, or symptom resolution. Only one count was recorded for this clone. Clones were sequenced by immunoSEQ multiplex PCR, and TCRdb holds only the in-frame ones, with some missing. This sample has roughly 350,000 clones, with 80% to 95% found just once. The CDR3 contains 15 residues. V shed 0 bases and J shed 4 bases, with 9 bases lying between them. Per the germline V gene, CDR1 is LGHNA and CDR2 is YSLEER. This TCR was recovered from a woman aged 30 to 39 who had recovered from COVID-19. Sequenced sample: PBMCs or T cells enriched from blood (not recorded which). V and J are TRBV4-3 and TRBJ2-2, with unresolved D. Here the CDR3 DNA reads TGCGCCAGCAGCCAAGATAACATCCTCACCGGGGAGCTGTTTTTT. Protein product: CASSQDNILTGELFF.